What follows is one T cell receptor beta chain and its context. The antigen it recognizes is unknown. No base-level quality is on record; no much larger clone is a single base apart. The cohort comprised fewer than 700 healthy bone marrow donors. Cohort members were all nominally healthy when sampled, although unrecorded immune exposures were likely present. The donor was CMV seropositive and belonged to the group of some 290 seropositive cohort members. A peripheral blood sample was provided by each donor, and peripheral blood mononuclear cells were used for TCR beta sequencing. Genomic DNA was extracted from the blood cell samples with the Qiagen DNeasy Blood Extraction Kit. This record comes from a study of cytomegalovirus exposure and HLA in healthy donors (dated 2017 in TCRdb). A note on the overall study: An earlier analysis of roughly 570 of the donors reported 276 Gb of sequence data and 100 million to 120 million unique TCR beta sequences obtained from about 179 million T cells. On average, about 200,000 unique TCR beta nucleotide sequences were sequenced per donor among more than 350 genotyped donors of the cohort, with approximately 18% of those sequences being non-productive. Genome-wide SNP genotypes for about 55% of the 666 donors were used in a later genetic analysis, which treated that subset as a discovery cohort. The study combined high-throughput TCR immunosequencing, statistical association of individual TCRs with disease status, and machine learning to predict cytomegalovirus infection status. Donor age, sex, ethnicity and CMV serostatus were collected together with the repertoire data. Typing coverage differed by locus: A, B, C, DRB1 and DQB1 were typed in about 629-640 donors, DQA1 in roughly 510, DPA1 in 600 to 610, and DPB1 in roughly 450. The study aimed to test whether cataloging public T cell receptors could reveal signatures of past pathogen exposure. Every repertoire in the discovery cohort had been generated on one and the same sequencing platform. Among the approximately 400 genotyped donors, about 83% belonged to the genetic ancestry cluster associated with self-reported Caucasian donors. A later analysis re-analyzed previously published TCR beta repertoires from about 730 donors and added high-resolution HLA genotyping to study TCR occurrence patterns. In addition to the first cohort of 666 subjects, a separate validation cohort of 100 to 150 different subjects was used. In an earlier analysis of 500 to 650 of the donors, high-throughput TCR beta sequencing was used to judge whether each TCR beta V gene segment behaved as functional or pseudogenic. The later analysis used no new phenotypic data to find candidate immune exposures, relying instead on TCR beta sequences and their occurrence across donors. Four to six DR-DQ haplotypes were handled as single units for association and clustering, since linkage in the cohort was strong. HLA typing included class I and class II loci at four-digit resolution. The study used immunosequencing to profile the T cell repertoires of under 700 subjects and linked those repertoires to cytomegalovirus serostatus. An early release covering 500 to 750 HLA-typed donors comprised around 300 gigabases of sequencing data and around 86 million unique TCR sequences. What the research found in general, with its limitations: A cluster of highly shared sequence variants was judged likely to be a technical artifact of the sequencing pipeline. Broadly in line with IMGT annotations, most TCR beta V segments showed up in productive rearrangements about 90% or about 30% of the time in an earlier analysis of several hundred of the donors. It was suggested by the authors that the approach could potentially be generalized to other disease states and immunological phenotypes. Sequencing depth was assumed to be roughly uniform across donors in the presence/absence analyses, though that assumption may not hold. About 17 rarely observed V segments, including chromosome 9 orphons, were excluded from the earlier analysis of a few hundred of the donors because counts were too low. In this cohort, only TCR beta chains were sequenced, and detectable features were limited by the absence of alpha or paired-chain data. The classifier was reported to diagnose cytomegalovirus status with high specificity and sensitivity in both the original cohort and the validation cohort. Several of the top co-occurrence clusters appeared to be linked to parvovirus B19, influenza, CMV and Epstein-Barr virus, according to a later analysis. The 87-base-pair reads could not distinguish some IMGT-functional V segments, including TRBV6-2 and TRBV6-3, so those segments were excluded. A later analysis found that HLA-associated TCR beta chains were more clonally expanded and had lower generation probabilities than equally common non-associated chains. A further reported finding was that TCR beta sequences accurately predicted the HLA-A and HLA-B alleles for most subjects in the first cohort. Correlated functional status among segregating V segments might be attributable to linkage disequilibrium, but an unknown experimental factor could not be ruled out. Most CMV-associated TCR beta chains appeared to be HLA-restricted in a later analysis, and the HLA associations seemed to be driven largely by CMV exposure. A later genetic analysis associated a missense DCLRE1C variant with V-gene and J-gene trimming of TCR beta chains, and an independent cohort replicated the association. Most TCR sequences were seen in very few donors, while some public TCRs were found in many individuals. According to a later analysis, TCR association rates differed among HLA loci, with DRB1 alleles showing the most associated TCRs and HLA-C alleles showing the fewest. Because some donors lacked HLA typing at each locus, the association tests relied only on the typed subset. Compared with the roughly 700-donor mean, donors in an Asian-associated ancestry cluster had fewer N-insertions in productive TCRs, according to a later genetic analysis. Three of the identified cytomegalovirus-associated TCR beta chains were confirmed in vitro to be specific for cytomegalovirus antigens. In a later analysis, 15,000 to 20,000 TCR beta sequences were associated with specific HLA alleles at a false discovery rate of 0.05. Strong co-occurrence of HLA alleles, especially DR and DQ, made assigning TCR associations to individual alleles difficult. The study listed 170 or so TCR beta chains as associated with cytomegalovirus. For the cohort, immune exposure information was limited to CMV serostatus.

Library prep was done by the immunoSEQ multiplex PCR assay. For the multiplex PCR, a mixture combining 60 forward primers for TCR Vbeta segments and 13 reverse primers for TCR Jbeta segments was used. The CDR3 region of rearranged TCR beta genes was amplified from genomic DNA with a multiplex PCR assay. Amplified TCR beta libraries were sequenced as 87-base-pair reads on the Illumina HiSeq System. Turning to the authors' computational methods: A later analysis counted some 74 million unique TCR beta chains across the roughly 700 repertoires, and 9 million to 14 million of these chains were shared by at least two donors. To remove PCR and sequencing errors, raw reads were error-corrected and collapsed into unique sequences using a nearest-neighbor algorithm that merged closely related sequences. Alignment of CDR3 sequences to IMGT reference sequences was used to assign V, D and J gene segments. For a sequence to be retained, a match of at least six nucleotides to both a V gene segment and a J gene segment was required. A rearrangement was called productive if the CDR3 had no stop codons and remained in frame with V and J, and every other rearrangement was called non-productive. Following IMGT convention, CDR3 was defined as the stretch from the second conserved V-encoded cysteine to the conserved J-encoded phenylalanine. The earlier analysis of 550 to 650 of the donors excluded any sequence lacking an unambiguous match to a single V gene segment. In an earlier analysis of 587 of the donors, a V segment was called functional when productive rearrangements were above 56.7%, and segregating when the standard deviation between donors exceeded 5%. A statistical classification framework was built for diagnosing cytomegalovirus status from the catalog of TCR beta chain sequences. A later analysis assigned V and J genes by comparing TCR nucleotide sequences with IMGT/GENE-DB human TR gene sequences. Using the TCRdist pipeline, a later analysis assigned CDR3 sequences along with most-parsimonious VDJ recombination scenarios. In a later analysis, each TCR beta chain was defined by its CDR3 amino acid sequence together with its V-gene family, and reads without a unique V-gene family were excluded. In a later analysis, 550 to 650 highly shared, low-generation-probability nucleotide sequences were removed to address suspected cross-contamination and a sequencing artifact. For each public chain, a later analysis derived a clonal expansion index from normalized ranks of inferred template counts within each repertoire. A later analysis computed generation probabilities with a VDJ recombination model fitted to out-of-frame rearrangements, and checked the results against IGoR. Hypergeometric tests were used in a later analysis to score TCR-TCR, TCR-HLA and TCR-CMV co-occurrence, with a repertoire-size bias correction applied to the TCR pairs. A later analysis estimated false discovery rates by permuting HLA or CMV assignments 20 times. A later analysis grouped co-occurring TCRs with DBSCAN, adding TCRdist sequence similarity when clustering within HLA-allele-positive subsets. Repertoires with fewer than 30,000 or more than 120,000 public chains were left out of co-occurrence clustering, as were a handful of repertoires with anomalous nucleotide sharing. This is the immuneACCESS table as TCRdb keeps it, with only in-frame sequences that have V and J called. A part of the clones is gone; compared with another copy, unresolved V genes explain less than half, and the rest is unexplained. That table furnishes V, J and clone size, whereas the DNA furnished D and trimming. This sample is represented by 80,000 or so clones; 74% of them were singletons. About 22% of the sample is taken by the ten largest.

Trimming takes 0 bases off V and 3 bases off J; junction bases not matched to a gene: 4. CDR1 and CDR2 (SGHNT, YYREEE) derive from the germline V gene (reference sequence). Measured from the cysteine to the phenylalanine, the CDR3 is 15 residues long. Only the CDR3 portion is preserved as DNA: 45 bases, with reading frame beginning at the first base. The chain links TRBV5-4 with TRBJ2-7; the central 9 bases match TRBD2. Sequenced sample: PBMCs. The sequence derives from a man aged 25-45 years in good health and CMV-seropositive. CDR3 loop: CASSLERGVLYEQYF. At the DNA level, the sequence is TGTGCCAGCAGCTTGGAGCGGGGGGTGCTCTACGAGCAGTACTTC.